The T cell receptor beta chain under discussion was sequenced for a study of T cell responses to AZD1222 COVID-19 vaccine. The germline gives CDR1 MNHEY, CDR2 SVGAGI. The CDR3 is 11 amino acids. Trimming cost V 8 bases and J 4 bases, with 8 bases left between them. Clones were sequenced by immunoSEQ multiplex PCR, and TCRdb holds only the in-frame ones, with some missing. The table records about 150,000 clones, roughly 90% of them present only once. This material consisted of peripheral blood, taken on day 0 of AZD1222 vaccination. The receptor comes from an adult in good health. The chain combines TRBV6-5 with TRBJ1-1; D is undetermined. The DNA of the CDR3 is TGTGCCAGCCGACGGGCCACTGAAGCTTTCTTT. It encodes CASRRATEAFF.